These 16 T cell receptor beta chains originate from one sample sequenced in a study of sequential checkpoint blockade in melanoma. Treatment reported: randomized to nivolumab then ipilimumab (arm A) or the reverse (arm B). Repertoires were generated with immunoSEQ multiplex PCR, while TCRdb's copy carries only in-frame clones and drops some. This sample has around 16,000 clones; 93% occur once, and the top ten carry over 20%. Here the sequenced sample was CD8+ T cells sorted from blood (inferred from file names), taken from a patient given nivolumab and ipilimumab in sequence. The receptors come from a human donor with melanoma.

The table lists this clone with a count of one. The CDR3 sequence is CASSLFPGVYEQYF. CDR3 nucleotide sequence: TGTGCCAGCAGTTTATTTCCAGGGGTCTACGAGCAGTACTTC. The chain uses TRBV28 and TRBJ2-7; a weak D match, TRBD1 (6 bases). V lost 1 base and J lost 3, with 10 bases in between. The CDR3 runs to 14 residues. CDR1 is MDHEN and CDR2 is SYDVKM in the germline V gene.

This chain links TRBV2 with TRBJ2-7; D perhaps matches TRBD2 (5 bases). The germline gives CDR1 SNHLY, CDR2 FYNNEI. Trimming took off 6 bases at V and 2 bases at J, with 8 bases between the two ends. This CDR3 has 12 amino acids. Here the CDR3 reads CASRAAAYEQYV. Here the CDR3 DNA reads TGTGCCAGCAGAGCGGCTGCCTACGAGCAGTACGTC.

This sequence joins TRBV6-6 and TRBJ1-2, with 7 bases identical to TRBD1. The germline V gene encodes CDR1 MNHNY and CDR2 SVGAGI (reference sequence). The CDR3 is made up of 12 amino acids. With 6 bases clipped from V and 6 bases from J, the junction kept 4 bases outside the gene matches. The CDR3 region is CASSEDRDGYTF. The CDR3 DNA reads TGTGCCAGCAGCGAAGACAGGGATGGCTACACCTTC.

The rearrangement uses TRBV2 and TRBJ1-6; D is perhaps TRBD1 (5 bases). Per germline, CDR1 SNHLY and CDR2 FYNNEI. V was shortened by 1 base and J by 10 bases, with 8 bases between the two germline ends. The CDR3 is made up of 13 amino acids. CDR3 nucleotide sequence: TGTGCCAGCAGTGAAGGGGGCATATCACCCCTCCACTTT. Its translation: CASSEGGISPLHF.

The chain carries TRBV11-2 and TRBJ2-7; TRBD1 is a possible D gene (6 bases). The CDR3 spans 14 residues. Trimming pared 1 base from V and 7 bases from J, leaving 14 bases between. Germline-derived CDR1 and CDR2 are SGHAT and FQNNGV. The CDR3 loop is CASSLGGQGREQYV. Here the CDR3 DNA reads TGTGCCAGCAGCTTAGGAGGGCAGGGGAGAGAGCAGTACGTC.

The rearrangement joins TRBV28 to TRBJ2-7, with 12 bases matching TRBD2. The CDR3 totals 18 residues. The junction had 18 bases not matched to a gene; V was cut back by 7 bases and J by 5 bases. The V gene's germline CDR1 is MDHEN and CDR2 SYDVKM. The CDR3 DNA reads TGTGCCAGCACCTCCCAGGGACTAGCGGGCGATGATAACGACGAGCAGTACTTC. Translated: CASTSQGLAGDDNDEQYF.

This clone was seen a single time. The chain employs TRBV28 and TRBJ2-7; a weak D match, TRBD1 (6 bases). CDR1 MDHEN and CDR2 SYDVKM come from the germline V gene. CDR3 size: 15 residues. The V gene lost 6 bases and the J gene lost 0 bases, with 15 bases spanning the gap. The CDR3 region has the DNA TGTGCCAGCAGAGACAGGATCCGGGGCTCCTACGAGCAGTACGTC. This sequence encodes CASRDRIRGSYEQYV.

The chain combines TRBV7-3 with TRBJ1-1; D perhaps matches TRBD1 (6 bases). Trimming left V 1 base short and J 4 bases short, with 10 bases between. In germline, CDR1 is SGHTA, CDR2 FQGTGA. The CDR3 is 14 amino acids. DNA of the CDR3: TGTGCCAGCAGCTTAAACAGGGAGGGCACTGAAGCTTTCTTT. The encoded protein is CASSLNREGTEAFF.

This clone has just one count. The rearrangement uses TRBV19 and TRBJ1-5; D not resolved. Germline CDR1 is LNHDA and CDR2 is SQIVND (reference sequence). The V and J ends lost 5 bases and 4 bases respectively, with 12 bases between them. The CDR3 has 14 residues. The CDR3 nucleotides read TGTGCCAGTAGTTTTACTACGAATAATCAGCCCCAGCATTTT. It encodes CASSFTTNNQPQHF.

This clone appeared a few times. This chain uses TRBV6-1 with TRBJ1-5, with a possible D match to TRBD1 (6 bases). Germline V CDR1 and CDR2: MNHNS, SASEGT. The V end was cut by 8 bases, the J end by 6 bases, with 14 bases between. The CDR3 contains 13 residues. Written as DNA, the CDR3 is TGTGCCAGCCAAGACAGGAGTGCTCAGCCCCAGCATTTT. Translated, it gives CASQDRSAQPQHF.

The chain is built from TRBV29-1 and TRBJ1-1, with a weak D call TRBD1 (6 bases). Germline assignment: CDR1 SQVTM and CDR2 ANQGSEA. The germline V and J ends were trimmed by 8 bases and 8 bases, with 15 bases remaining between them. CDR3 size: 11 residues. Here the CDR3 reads CSLWRGQEAFF. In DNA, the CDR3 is TGCAGCTTATGGAGAGGACAGGAAGCTTTCTTT. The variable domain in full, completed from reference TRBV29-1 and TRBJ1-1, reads SAVISQKPSRDICQRGTSLTIQCQVDSQVTMMFWYRQQPGQSLTLIATANQGSEATYESGFVIDKFPISRPNLTFSTLTVSNMSPEDSSIYLCSLWRGQEAFFGQGTRLTVV.

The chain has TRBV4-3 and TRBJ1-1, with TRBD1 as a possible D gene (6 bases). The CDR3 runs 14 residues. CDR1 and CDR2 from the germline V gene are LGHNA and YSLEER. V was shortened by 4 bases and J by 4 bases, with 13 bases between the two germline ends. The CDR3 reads CASSRAGDRTEAFF. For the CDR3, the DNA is TGCGCCAGCAGCCGAGCAGGGGACCGCACTGAAGCTTTCTTT.

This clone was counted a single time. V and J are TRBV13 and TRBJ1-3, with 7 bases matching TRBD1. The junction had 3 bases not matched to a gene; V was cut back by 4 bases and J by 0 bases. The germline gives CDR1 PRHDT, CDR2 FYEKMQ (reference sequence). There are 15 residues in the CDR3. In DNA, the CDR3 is TGTGCCAGCAGCTCCAGGGGGAACTCTGGAAACACCATATATTTT. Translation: CASSSRGNSGNTIYF.

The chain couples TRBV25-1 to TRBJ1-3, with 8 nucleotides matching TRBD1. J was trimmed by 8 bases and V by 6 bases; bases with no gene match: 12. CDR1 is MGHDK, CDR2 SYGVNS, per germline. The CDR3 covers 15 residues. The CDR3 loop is CASSYLTGVGDTIYF. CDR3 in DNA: TGTGCCAGCAGCTATCTGACAGGGGTAGGGGACACCATATATTTT.

The CDR3 coding sequence is TGTGCCAGCAGTTTTGGATTAGCGGACCCCTATGGCTACACCTTC. Protein product: CASSFGLADPYGYTF. The chain couples TRBV28 to TRBJ1-2; D not resolved. This CDR3 has 15 residues. Germline values: CDR1 MDHEN, CDR2 SYDVKM. V lost 3 bases to trimming and J lost 4 bases, with 15 bases between them.

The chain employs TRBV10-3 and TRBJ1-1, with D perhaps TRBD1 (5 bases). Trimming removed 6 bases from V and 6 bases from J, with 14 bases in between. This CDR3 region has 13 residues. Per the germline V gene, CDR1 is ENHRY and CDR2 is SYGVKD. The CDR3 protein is CAIRKSEGAEAFF. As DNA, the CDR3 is TGTGCCATCAGAAAAAGCGAAGGGGCTGAAGCTTTCTTT.